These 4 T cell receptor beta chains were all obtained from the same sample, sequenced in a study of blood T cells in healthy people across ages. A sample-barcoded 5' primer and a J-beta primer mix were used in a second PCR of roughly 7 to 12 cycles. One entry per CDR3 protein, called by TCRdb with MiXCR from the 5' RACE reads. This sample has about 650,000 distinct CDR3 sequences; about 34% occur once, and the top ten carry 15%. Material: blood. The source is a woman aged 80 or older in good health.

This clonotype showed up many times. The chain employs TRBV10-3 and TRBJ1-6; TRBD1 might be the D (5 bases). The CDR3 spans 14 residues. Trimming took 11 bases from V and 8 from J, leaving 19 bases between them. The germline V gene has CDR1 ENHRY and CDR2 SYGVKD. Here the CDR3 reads CASSFGAPDSPLHF. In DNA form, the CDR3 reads TGTGCCTCCTCCTTTGGGGCACCGGATTCACCCCTCCACTTT.

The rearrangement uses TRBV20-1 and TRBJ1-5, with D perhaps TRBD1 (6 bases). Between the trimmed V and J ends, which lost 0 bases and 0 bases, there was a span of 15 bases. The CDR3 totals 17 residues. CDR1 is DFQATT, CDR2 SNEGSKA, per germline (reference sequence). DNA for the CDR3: TGCAGTGCTAGAGAAAGGGGGAGGGCTTTTAGCAATCAGCCCCAGCATTTT. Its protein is CSARERGRAFSNQPQHF.

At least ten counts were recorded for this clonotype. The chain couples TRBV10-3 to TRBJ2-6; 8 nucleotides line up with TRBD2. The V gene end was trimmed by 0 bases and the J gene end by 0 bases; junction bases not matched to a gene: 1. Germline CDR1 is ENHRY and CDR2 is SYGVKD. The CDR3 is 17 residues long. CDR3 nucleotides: TGTGCCATCAGTGAGTCTAGCGGGGCCTCTGGGGCCAACGTCCTGACTTTC. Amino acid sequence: CAISESSGASGANVLTF.

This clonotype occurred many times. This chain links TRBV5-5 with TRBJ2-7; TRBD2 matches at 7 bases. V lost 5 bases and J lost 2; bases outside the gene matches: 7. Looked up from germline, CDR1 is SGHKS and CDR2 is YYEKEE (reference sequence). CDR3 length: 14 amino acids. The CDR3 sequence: CASRSGMIAYEQYF. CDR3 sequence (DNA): TGTGCCAGCAGGAGCGGGATGATAGCCTACGAGCAGTACTTC.